Here is one TCR beta chain with its context. This sample is part of a study of OX40 agonist ivuxolimab in advanced cancers. Trimming removed 0 bases at V and 5 bases at J, with 14 bases between. Germline V gene sequence: CDR1 MNHNS, CDR2 SASEGT. The CDR3 spans 16 residues. Measured with immunoSEQ multiplex PCR; TCRdb has only the in-frame clones, and not every one. The table has about 96,000 clones, about 90% seen once. This receptor was identified in an adult with an advanced solid tumor such as melanoma, head and neck, liver or kidney cancer. V and J are TRBV6-1 and TRBJ1-5, with D uncertain. This specimen consisted of CD4+ or CD8+ T cells sorted from blood, obtained in a trial of the OX40 agonist ivuxolimab. The CDR3 loop is CASSEARRRGYQPQHF. The DNA for the CDR3 is TGTGCCAGCAGTGAAGCCCGCCGGCGGGGTTATCAGCCCCAGCATTTT.